This T cell receptor (beta chain) came from a study of T cell responses to AZD1222 COVID-19 vaccine. Findings and limits, study-wide: Unmutated regions of variants are reportedly targeted by nearly half of spike-specific TCRs. Spike-specific TCR breadth rose after two AZD1222 doses, and depth rose as well.

This clone was seen only once. Antigen unknown. Trimming left V 6 bases short and J 14 bases short, with 14 bases between. Germline V CDR1 and CDR2: WNHNN, SYGVQD (reference sequence). This CDR3 has 12 amino acids. TCRdb keeps only in-frame clones here, not all; method: immunoSEQ multiplex PCR. The sample lists about 110,000 clones; roughly 87% were seen once. This receptor was identified in an adult in good health. The V gene is TRBV10-1, the J gene TRBJ1-6; D not resolved. The sample was peripheral blood, taken on day 0 of MenACWY control vaccination. CDR3 bases: TGCGCCAGCAGCGACCGGACCGGGGCCCTCCACTTT. Translated: CASSDRTGALHF.